Below, 13 T cell receptor beta chains from the same sample are listed, as sequenced in a study of blood T cell repertoires in COVID-19. Clones were sequenced by immunoSEQ multiplex PCR, and TCRdb holds only the in-frame ones, with some missing. The repertoire has some 93,000 clones, about 80% of them found once; the top ten carry more than 9%. Sequencing was performed on peripheral blood. The receptor set was obtained from a man between 70 and 80 years old with acute or convalescent COVID-19.

The J gene is TRBJ2-5, the V gene TRBV3-1 (or the pseudogene TRBV3-2), with 10 bases lining up with TRBD1. In germline, CDR1 is LGHDT, CDR2 YNNKEL (reference sequence). V shed 1 base and J 2 bases; nucleotides not matched to a gene: 16. The CDR3 sequence is 20 residues long. CDR3 nucleotides: TGTGCCAGCAGCCAAGGGGGGGGACAGGGGCCGCTGACCCCTCAAGAGACCCAGTACTTC. Its protein product is CASSQGGGQGPLTPQETQYF.

This sequence joins TRBV3-1 (or the pseudogene TRBV3-2) and TRBJ1-1; no clear D gene. This CDR3 is 13 amino acids long. V was pared by 2 bases and J by 1 base, with 5 bases between. Per germline, CDR1 LGHDT and CDR2 YNNKEL (reference sequence). CDR3 protein: CASSQSSNTEAFF. The CDR3 DNA reads as TGTGCCAGCAGCCAAAGCTCGAACACTGAAGCTTTCTTT.

The V call is TRBV5-4, the J call TRBJ1-1, with D uncertain. This CDR3 region has 13 residues. The germline V gene has CDR1 SGHNT and CDR2 YYREEE (reference sequence). V lost 0 bases to trimming and J lost 3 bases, with 6 bases between them. The CDR3 sequence is CASSLVRDTEAFF. The CDR3 DNA is TGTGCCAGCAGCTTGGTCCGCGACACTGAAGCTTTCTTT. Complete variable domain (other parts from reference TRBV5-4 and TRBJ1-1): ETGVTQSPTHLIKTRGQQVTLRCSSQSGHNTVSWYQQALGQGPQFIFQYYREEENGRGNFPPRFSGLQFPNYSSELNVNALELDDSALYLCASSLVRDTEAFFGQGTRLTVV.

The J gene is TRBJ2-7, the V gene TRBV10-3; TRBD1 aligns across 7 bases. Germline-derived CDR1 and CDR2 are ENHRY and SYGVKD. This CDR3 is built from 13 residues. The trim removed 5 bases at V and 2 bases at J, leaving 3 bases unmatched. CDR3 in amino acids: CAISTGDPYEQYF. CDR3 coding DNA: TGTGCCATCAGTACAGGGGACCCCTACGAGCAGTACTTC.

Worth noting for this clone: This sample includes further DNA sequences coding for the same CDR3. The V and J genes are TRBV18 and TRBJ1-3; no clear D. This CDR3 region has 14 residues. Per germline, CDR1 KGHSH and CDR2 LQKENI. V was pared by 3 bases and J by 0 bases, with 6 bases between. The CDR3 loop is CASSPPNSGNTIYF. CDR3 sequence (DNA): TGTGCCAGCTCACCCCCAAACTCTGGAAACACCATATATTTT.

The chain couples TRBV4-2 to TRBJ1-5; D call uncertain. V was clipped by 2 bases and J by 5 bases, with 7 bases between them. The CDR3 totals 13 residues. Germline-derived CDR1 and CDR2 are LGHNA and YNFKEQ. The CDR3 DNA follows: TGTGCCAGCAGCCAATTTGAGGATCAGCCCCAGCATTTT. It encodes CASSQFEDQPQHF.

This chain connects TRBV6-5 to TRBJ1-6; D may be TRBD1 (5 bases). V was clipped by 3 bases and J by 7 bases, with 13 bases between them. Germline CDR1 is MNHEY and CDR2 is SVGAGI. This CDR3 contains 15 residues. CDR3 residues: CASSYGGTGNSPLHF. The CDR3 DNA sequence: TGTGCCAGCAGTTATGGGGGGACGGGAAATTCACCCCTCCACTTT.

V is TRBV9 and J is TRBJ2-1, with TRBD1 identical over 7 bases. From germline, CDR1 is SGDLS and CDR2 YYNGEE. V lost 3 bases and J lost 3; bases outside the gene matches: 6. This CDR3 has 15 amino acids. CDR3 in DNA: TGTGCCAGCAGCGCAGACAGGGAAAGCTACAATGAGCAGTTCTTC. This codes for CASSADRESYNEQFF. Filled out from reference TRBV9 and TRBJ2-1, the complete variable domain reads DSGVTQTPKHLITATGQRVTLRCSPRSGDLSVYWYQQSLDQGLQFLIQYYNGEERAKGNILERFSAQQFPDLHSELNLSSLELGDSALYFCASSADRESYNEQFFGPGTRLTVL.

The rearrangement links TRBV4-1 to TRBJ2-4; TRBD2 is a possible D gene (5 bases). The CDR3 is 16 residues long. Trimming shortened V by 1 base and J by 3 bases, and 13 bases separated the two germline ends. Germline assignment: CDR1 MGHRA and CDR2 YSYEKL. The CDR3 DNA is TGCGCCAGCAGCCAAGGCAGATTCGGGGTCAAAAACATTCAGTACTTC. Translated, it gives CASSQGRFGVKNIQYF.

The chain employs TRBV7-6 and TRBJ2-2; 9 bases agree with TRBD2. This CDR3 is 15 amino acids long. Unmatched junction bases numbered 7, after V lost 5 bases and J lost 6 bases. The germline CDR1 and CDR2 sequences are SGHVS and FNYEAQ. CDR3 bases: TGTGCCAGCAGCAATAGCGGGAGTGTGGCCGGGGAGCTGTTTTTT. As protein: CASSNSGSVAGELFF.

The genes are TRBV11-2 and TRBJ2-2; 7 nucleotides align to TRBD2. V lost 4 bases, J lost 5 bases, and 7 bases stayed unmatched. The CDR3 covers 15 residues. Germline values: CDR1 SGHAT, CDR2 FQNNGV. CDR3 sequence: CASSSGLTLTGELFF. The CDR3 DNA follows: TGTGCCAGCAGCTCGGGACTAACACTAACCGGGGAGCTGTTTTTT.

The CDR3 DNA reads as TGTGCCAGCAGTACCCGACAGGGTAGTCAGCCCCAGCATTTT. Its protein product is CASSTRQGSQPQHF. The chain joins TRBV28 to TRBJ1-5; 7 positions agree with TRBD1. This CDR3 has 14 amino acids. J gave up 6 bases and V 5 bases, and 7 bases lay outside the gene matches. The V gene's germline CDR1 is MDHEN and CDR2 SYDVKM.

V usage is TRBV6-5 and J usage is TRBJ2-2, with TRBD1 identical over 12 bases. Germline V lookup: CDR1 MNHEY, CDR2 SVGAGI. The CDR3 has 14 residues. CDR3 protein: CATKGQGATGELFF. For the CDR3, the DNA is TGTGCTACCAAGGGACAGGGGGCAACCGGGGAGCTGTTTTTT.